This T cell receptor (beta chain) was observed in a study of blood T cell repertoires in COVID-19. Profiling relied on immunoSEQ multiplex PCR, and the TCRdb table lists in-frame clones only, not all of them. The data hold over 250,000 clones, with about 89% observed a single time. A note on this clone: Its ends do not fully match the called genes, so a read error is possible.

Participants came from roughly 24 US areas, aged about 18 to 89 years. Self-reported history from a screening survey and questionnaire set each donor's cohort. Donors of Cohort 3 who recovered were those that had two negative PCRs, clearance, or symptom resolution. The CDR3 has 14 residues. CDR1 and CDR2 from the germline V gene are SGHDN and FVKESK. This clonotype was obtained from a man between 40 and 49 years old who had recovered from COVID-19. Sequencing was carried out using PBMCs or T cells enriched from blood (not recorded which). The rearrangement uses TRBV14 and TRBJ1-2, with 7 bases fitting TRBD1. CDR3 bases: TGTGCCAGCAGCCAACCAGGGACAGTTCCGGCCGTGATCTTC. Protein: CASSQPGTVPAVIF.